This TCR beta chain was found in a study of shared clonotypes between healthy human individuals (TCRdb year 2020). About the investigation overall: A few men and a couple of women, aged 18 to 49 years, made up the cohort. To estimate repertoire size and how much clonotype sharing occurs between individuals, the study deeply sequenced the blood TCR repertoires of several healthy adults. For each donor, CD4 naive and CD4 memory were each given three plates, CD8 naive was given two plates, and CD8 memory was given one plate. Leukapheresis yielded between about 0.85 and 10 billion PBMCs per donor. Different laboratories and diverse techniques were used to prepare libraries and sequence TCR repertoires, to increase sequencing depth and limit assay-specific biases. The investigation overall reported the following: Sampling was limited to blood, and TCR repertoires in tissue likely differ from TCR repertoires in blood. When a handful of donors were compared, the shared fraction of clonotypes was approximately 5% for naive CD4, 3.5% for naive CD8, roughly 2.5% for memory CD4, and 0.35% to 0.4% for memory CD8. Incomplete sequencing was indicated by rarefaction of sorted-subset datasets, despite the large sequencing depth. Pairwise subsampling led to the expectation that sequencing depth would affect the degree of clonotype sharing among donors. Compared with non-shared clonotypes, the clonotypes found in all four sorted-subset donors had higher generation probabilities. Because the study included only a small number of donors, the genetic and exposure-history diversity represented was limited. Larger estimated clonotype richness was generally found for naive subsets than for memory subsets.

As for this clone: The target of this receptor is not known. No base quality values were provided; no much bigger clone lies one nucleotide off.

TCR CDR3 regions were amplified from genomic DNA by multiplex PCR using the deep immunoSEQ assay. Extracted genomic DNA from each cell subset was spread evenly across all wells of several immunoSEQ 96-well plates, with each plate serving as a replicate. For sorted subsets, approximately 0.2 ug of genomic DNA, equivalent to roughly 30,000 T cell genomes, went into each replicate PCR. The purified libraries were quantified using a Qubit 3.0 fluorometer, sized with a Bioanalyzer 2100, and then quantified again using the KAPA Library Quantification kit. A separate single-read 150-cycle Illumina NextSeq 550 flow cell was used to sequence each immunoSEQ 96-well plate. The study's processing was this. The immunoSEQ output contained only junctional sequences without quality scores, so filtering could not match that applied to full-length reads. Sequences were annotated with PyIR, a Python wrapper for IgBLAST v1.9, and V/J genes and CDR3 were assigned using IMGT germline references. Reads were filtered out if the reads had weak V/J assignments (E-value above 1e-6), no CDR3, stop codons, out-of-frame junctions, or ambiguous translated residues. V3J clonotypes were defined as sequences sharing an identical inferred V gene, J gene, and CDR3 amino acid sequence. Percentage overlap between repertoires was calculated by dividing the number of shared unique clonotypes by the size of the smaller repertoire. Richness of each repertoire was evaluated using RTK rarefaction, the Chao1 estimator, and Recon v2.1 estimates of unobserved clonotypes. Generation probabilities were computed with OLGA for all TCRbeta clonotypes obtained by the gDNA method from four donors. The table comes from immuneACCESS by way of TCRdb, which keeps in-frame sequences with V and J called. Part of the clones is missing from these tables; in studies checked, under half for an unresolved V gene and the rest for unknown reasons. V, J and clone size are those of that table, while D and trimming were read from the DNA. This sample comprises fewer than 2.5 million clones, 80% to 95% of them detected only once. Jointly, the top ten make up roughly 0.36% of the sample.

For CDR1 and CDR2, the germline V gene lists MDHEN and SYDVKM. V trim: 5 bases; J trim: 4 bases; unmatched bases: 10. The CDR3 sequence holds 18 residues, the cysteine and phenylalanine included. Only the CDR3 region is kept as DNA, spanning 54 bases read in frame from base 1. The donors were healthy, HIV-negative adults who had no recently reported acute infections or vaccinations. Every donor was a Caucasian adult living in Nashville, Tennessee, USA. Magnetic negative selection was used to enrich CD4+ T cells, after which naive cells were positively selected on CD45RA and the negative fraction became the memory subset. Blood was collected by leukapheresis, and PBMCs were isolated by Ficoll-Histopaque density gradient centrifugation and then cryopreserved in liquid nitrogen vapor phase. Analytical flow cytometry was used to check the purity and quantity of every magnetically sorted T cell population. Genomic DNA was isolated from every sorted fraction and measured by UV absorbance on a Nanodrop 2000c.

This clonotype originated in a man younger than 30 in good health. Some clones in this sample may be carry-over from other donors' samples. The sample comprised naive CD4+ T cells from PBMCs. The cell subset or site tag for this specimen amounts to: CD45RA+ positively selected. Here the chain combines TRBV28 and TRBJ2-5, with 16 bases aligning to TRBD2. The sequence in DNA is TGTGCCAGCAGTCAGGGACTAGCGGGAGGGCCTACTAGAGAGACCCAGTACTTC. Translation gives CASSQGLAGGPTRETQYF.